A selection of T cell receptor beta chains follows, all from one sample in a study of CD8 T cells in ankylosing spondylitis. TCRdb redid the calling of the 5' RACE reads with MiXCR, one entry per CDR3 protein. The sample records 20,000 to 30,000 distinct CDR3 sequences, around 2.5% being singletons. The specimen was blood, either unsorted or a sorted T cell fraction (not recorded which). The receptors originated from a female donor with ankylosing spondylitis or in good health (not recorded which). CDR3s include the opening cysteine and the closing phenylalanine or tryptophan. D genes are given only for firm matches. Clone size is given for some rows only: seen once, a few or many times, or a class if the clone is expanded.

CDR3 protein: CASSAGLWTAIETQYF
CDR3 DNA: TGTGCCAGCAGCGCCGGTTTGTGGACAGCTATAGAGACCCAGTACTTC
clone size: many
D gene: .
V gene: TRBV9
J gene: TRBJ2-5

CDR3 protein: CASSVGPGTSGALTDTQYF
CDR3 DNA: TGTGCCAGCAGCGTAGGCCCCGGGACTAGCGGGGCGCTCACAGATACGCAGTATTTT
clone size: many
D gene: TRBD2
V gene: TRBV9
J gene: TRBJ2-3

CDR3 protein: CASSVVEGGGELFF
CDR3 DNA: TGTGCCAGCAGCGTAGTTGAAGGGGGCGGGGAGCTGTTTTTT
clone size: many
D gene: .
V gene: TRBV9
J gene: TRBJ2-2

CDR3 protein: CASSGEYTDTQYF
CDR3 DNA: TGTGCCAGCAGCGGTGAATACACAGATACGCAGTATTTT
clone size: .
D gene: .
V gene: TRBV9
J gene: TRBJ2-3

CDR3 protein: CASSGSDFWSGQETQYF
CDR3 DNA: TGTGCCAGCAGCGGATCGGACTTTTGGAGCGGCCAAGAGACCCAGTACTTC
clone size: many
D gene: .
V gene: TRBV9
J gene: TRBJ2-5

CDR3 protein: CASSVGQGGETQYF
CDR3 DNA: TGTGCCAGCAGCGTAGGACAGGGTGGGGAGACCCAGTACTTC
clone size: many
D gene: TRBD1
V gene: TRBV9
J gene: TRBJ2-5

CDR3 protein: CASTPLGGLAGSSSYNEQFF
CDR3 DNA: TGTGCCAGCACCCCCTTGGGGGGACTAGCGGGTTCGAGCTCCTACAATGAGCAGTTCTTC
clone size: many
D gene: TRBD2
V gene: TRBV9
J gene: TRBJ2-1

CDR3 protein: CASRDSNTGELFF
CDR3 DNA: TGTGCCAGCAGAGATTCGAACACCGGGGAGCTGTTTTTT
clone size: many
D gene: .
V gene: TRBV9
J gene: TRBJ2-2

CDR3 protein: CASGNKEQGDRTSYNSPLHF
CDR3 DNA: TGCGCCAGCGGGAACAAAGAACAGGGGGACCGAACCTCCTATAATTCACCCCTCCACTTT
clone size: few
D gene: TRBD1
V gene: TRBV23-1
J gene: TRBJ1-6

CDR3 protein: CASSVVGLGGELFF
CDR3 DNA: TGTGCCAGCAGCGTAGTTGGGCTCGGCGGGGAGCTGTTTTTT
clone size: few
D gene: .
V gene: TRBV9
J gene: TRBJ2-2

CDR3 protein: CASSVGGAGQTIYF
CDR3 DNA: TGTGCCAGCAGCGTAGGGGGGGCAGGCCAAACCATATATTTT
clone size: many
D gene: .
V gene: TRBV9
J gene: TRBJ1-3

CDR3 protein: CASTPVVTYNEQFF
CDR3 DNA: TGTGCCAGCACCCCGGTAGTCACCTACAATGAGCAGTTCTTC
clone size: many
D gene: .
V gene: TRBV9
J gene: TRBJ2-1

CDR3 protein: CASSVGYSASQYF
CDR3 DNA: TGTGCCAGCAGCGTAGGCTACAGCGCAAGTCAGTACTTC
clone size: medium-sized
D gene: .
V gene: TRBV9
J gene: TRBJ2-4

CDR3 protein: CASSGQGNTGELFF
CDR3 DNA: TGTGCCAGCAGCGGACAGGGGAACACCGGGGAGCTGTTTTTT
clone size: many
D gene: TRBD1
V gene: TRBV9
J gene: TRBJ2-2

CDR3 protein: CASSVGTTGGNEKLFF
CDR3 DNA: TGTGCCAGCAGCGTAGGGACCACAGGGGGCAATGAAAAACTGTTTTTT
clone size: many
D gene: TRBD1
V gene: TRBV9
J gene: TRBJ1-4

CDR3 protein: CASSVGGSGTAADTQYF
CDR3 DNA: TGTGCCAGCAGCGTAGGAGGGAGCGGGACCGCAGCAGATACGCAGTATTTT
clone size: many
D gene: TRBD2
V gene: TRBV9
J gene: TRBJ2-3

CDR3 protein: CASSPGQGPHNEQFF
CDR3 DNA: TGTGCCAGCAGCCCCGGACAGGGGCCACACAATGAGCAGTTCTTC
clone size: many
D gene: TRBD1
V gene: TRBV9
J gene: TRBJ2-1

CDR3 protein: CASSAGPLGGRATNTGELFF
CDR3 DNA: TGTGCCAGCAGCGCAGGGCCACTAGGCGGGAGGGCTACGAACACCGGGGAGCTGTTTTTT
clone size: many
D gene: TRBD2
V gene: TRBV9
J gene: TRBJ2-2

CDR3 protein: CASSAPPLYEAFF
CDR3 DNA: TGTGCCAGCAGCGCTCCTCCTCTTTATGAAGCTTTCTTT
clone size: many
D gene: .
V gene: TRBV9
J gene: TRBJ1-1

CDR3 protein: CASSVEWGADSPLHF
CDR3 DNA: TGTGCCAGCAGCGTAGAATGGGGGGCAGATTCACCCCTCCACTTT
clone size: many
D gene: .
V gene: TRBV9
J gene: TRBJ1-6

CDR3 protein: CASSVAKGRDTQYF
CDR3 DNA: TGTGCCAGCAGCGTAGCTAAGGGGAGGGATACGCAGTATTTT
clone size: medium-sized
D gene: .
V gene: TRBV9
J gene: TRBJ2-3

CDR3 protein: CASSGTGTGFDEQYF
CDR3 DNA: TGTGCCAGCAGCGGTACCGGGACAGGGTTCGACGAGCAGTACTTC
clone size: many
D gene: TRBD1
V gene: TRBV9
J gene: TRBJ2-7

CDR3 protein: CASITGIAKNIQYF
CDR3 DNA: TGTGCCAGCATCACGGGCATAGCCAAAAACATTCAGTACTTC
clone size: many
D gene: .
V gene: TRBV21-1
J gene: TRBJ2-4

CDR3 protein: CASSLQGHTQYF
CDR3 DNA: TGTGCCAGCAGCCTTCAGGGACATACGCAGTATTTT
clone size: many
D gene: .
V gene: TRBV9
J gene: TRBJ2-3

CDR3 protein: CASSVQAGGVGGYTF
CDR3 DNA: TGTGCCAGCAGCGTTCAGGCAGGGGGCGTGGGGGGCTACACCTTC
clone size: few
D gene: TRBD1
V gene: TRBV9
J gene: TRBJ1-2

CDR3 protein: CASSVVGGYTGELFF
CDR3 DNA: TGTGCCAGCAGCGTAGTAGGGGGTTACACCGGGGAGCTGTTTTTT
clone size: many
D gene: .
V gene: TRBV9
J gene: TRBJ2-2

CDR3 protein: CASSVVGRITDTQYF
CDR3 DNA: TGTGCCAGCAGCGTGGTCGGGAGAATCACAGATACGCAGTATTTT
clone size: many
D gene: .
V gene: TRBV9
J gene: TRBJ2-3

CDR3 protein: CASSISGTDPYEQYF
CDR3 DNA: TGTGCCAGCAGCATATCAGGGACAGACCCCTACGAGCAGTACTTC
clone size: many
D gene: TRBD1
V gene: TRBV9
J gene: TRBJ2-7

CDR3 protein: CASSATGGVETQYF
CDR3 DNA: TGTGCCAGCAGCGCCACAGGGGGCGTGGAGACCCAGTACTTC
clone size: many
D gene: TRBD1
V gene: TRBV9
J gene: TRBJ2-5

CDR3 protein: CASSVVLAGGTDTQYF
CDR3 DNA: TGTGCCAGCAGCGTAGTACTAGCGGGAGGGACAGATACGCAGTATTTT
clone size: many
D gene: TRBD2
V gene: TRBV9
J gene: TRBJ2-3

CDR3 protein: CASSVVSQGSAGELFF
CDR3 DNA: TGTGCCAGCAGCGTAGTTTCGCAGGGTAGCGCCGGGGAGCTGTTTTTT
clone size: many
D gene: .
V gene: TRBV9
J gene: TRBJ2-2

CDR3 protein: CASSDGGAKGEKLFF
CDR3 DNA: TGTGCCAGCAGCGACGGTGGGGCGAAGGGTGAAAAACTGTTTTTT
clone size: many
D gene: .
V gene: TRBV9
J gene: TRBJ1-4

CDR3 protein: CASSVANNSPLHF
CDR3 DNA: TGTGCCAGCAGCGTAGCGAATAATTCACCCCTCCACTTT
clone size: many
D gene: .
V gene: TRBV9
J gene: TRBJ1-6

CDR3 protein: CASSVVGGAFETQYF
CDR3 DNA: TGTGCCAGCAGCGTAGTGGGGGGGGCTTTCGAGACCCAGTACTTC
clone size: many
D gene: .
V gene: TRBV9
J gene: TRBJ2-5

CDR3 protein: CASSVGATWKPQETQYF
CDR3 DNA: TGTGCCAGCAGCGTAGGTGCGACATGGAAGCCCCAAGAGACCCAGTACTTC
clone size: many
D gene: .
V gene: TRBV9
J gene: TRBJ2-5

CDR3 protein: CASSGPSSLGETQYF
CDR3 DNA: TGTGCCAGCAGCGGGCCATCCTCTCTGGGGGAGACCCAGTACTTC
clone size: many
D gene: .
V gene: TRBV9
J gene: TRBJ2-5

CDR3 protein: CASSVGSRDSGANVLTF
CDR3 DNA: TGTGCCAGCAGCGTAGGTTCCAGGGACTCTGGGGCCAACGTCCTGACTTTC
clone size: many
D gene: .
V gene: TRBV9
J gene: TRBJ2-6

CDR3 protein: CASSVTGGPFAFQPEQFF
CDR3 DNA: TGTGCCAGCAGCGTTACGGGAGGGCCGTTTGCCTTTCAGCCTGAGCAGTTCTTC
clone size: many
D gene: TRBD2
V gene: TRBV9
J gene: TRBJ2-1

CDR3 protein: CASSERSGGFTGELFF
CDR3 DNA: TGTGCCAGCAGCGAGAGGAGCGGGGGGTTCACCGGGGAGCTGTTTTTT
clone size: many
D gene: TRBD2
V gene: TRBV9
J gene: TRBJ2-2

CDR3 protein: CASSVAPLGQGEQYF
CDR3 DNA: TGTGCCAGCAGCGTAGCCCCCTTGGGACAGGGCGAGCAGTACTTC
clone size: many
D gene: TRBD1
V gene: TRBV9
J gene: TRBJ2-7

CDR3 protein: CASSVMDSSSGNTIYF
CDR3 DNA: TGTGCCAGCAGCGTAATGGACAGCAGCTCTGGAAACACCATATATTTT
clone size: many
D gene: .
V gene: TRBV9
J gene: TRBJ1-3